What follows are 4 T cell receptor beta chains derived from one specimen sequenced in a study of cytomegalovirus exposure and HLA in healthy donors (dated by TCRdb to 2016 to 2017). Library method: the immunoSEQ multiplex PCR assay. In TCRdb, the immuneACCESS table is reduced to in-frame sequences with V and J assigned. These tables do not hold every clone; where another copy was compared, an unresolved V gene accounts for under half, and the others remain unexplained. The sample contains some 120,000 clones, 80% to 90% of them found a single time. In total, the top ten clones hold under 2% of the sample. The material sequenced was PBMCs. These receptors were taken from a woman under 30 in good health and CMV-seronegative.

The V and J genes are TRBV28 and TRBJ1-2; 8 bases align to TRBD1. Germline trimming cut 5 bases from V and 4 bases from J; bases unmatched to any gene: 6. This CDR3 contains 14 residues. Germline values: CDR1 MDHEN, CDR2 SYDVKM. DNA of the CDR3: TGTGCCAGCAGTCCAGGGACAGGTCGCTATGGCTACACCTTC. Translation: CASSPGTGRYGYTF.

The count of this clone is one. V is TRBV10-3 and J is TRBJ1-2; D gene ambiguous. The CDR3 is made up of 16 amino acids. Looked up from germline, CDR1 is ENHRY and CDR2 is SYGVKD. Trimming removed 2 bases at V and 3 bases at J, with 16 bases between. CDR3 nucleotides: TGTGCCATCAGTGAGATGGTCTCGGGGAGGGACTATGGCTACACCTTC. Its protein product is CAISEMVSGRDYGYTF.

The chain's CDR3 is CASRQGVRDTQYF. The CDR3 DNA reads TGTGCCAGCCGCCAGGGGGTTCGAGATACGCAGTATTTT. The chain couples TRBV7-9 to TRBJ2-3; TRBD1 matches at 7 bases. CDR1 SEHNR and CDR2 FQNEAQ come from the germline V gene (reference sequence). The V segment lost 8 bases and the J segment 5 bases; nucleotides outside the gene matches: 7. The CDR3 runs to 13 residues.

The rearrangement links TRBV7-9 to TRBJ1-5; possible D gene TRBD1, 5 bases. V was clipped by 4 bases and J by 7 bases, with 11 bases between them. There are 13 residues in the CDR3. Germline CDR1 and CDR2: SEHNR and FQNEAQ (reference sequence). As DNA, the CDR3 is TGTGCCAGCAGCTCAGCCCAGGGCCAGCCCCAGCATTTT. Protein product: CASSSAQGQPQHF.